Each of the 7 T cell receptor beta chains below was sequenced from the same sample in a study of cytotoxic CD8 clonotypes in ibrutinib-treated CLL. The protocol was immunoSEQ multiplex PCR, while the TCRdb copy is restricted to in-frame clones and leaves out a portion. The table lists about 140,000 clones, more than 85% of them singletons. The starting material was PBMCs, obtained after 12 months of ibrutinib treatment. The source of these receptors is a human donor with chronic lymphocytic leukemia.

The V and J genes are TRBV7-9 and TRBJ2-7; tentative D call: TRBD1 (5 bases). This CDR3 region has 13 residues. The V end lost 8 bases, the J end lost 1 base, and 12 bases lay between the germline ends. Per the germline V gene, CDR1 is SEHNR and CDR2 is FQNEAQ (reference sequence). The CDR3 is CASGRDRSYEQYF. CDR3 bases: TGTGCCAGCGGCCGAGACAGATCCTACGAGCAGTACTTC. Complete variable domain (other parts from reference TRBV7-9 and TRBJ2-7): DTGVSQNPRHKITKRGQNVTFRCDPISEHNRLYWYRQTLGQGPEFLTYFQNEAQLEKSRLLSDRFSAERPKGSFSTLEIQRTEQGDSAMYLCASGRDRSYEQYFGPGTRLTVT.

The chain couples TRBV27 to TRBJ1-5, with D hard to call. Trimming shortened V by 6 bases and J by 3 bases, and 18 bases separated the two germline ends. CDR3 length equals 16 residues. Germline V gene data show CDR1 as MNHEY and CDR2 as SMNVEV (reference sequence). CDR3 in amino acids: CASRPNDRIANQPQHF. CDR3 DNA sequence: TGTGCCAGCAGACCTAACGATAGGATAGCCAATCAGCCCCAGCATTTT.

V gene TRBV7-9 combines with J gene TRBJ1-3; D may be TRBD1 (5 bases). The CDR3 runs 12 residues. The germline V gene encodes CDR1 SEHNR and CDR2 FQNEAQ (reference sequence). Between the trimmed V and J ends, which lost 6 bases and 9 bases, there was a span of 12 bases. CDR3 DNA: TGTGCCAGCAGTTACCCTGGGGGCACCATATATTTT. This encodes CASSYPGGTIYF.

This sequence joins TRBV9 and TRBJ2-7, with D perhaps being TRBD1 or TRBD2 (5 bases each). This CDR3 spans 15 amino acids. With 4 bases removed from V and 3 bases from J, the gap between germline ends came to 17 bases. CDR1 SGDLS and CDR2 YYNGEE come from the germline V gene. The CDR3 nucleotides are TGTGCCAGCAGCCCAACACCGGGACCCAACTACGAGCAGTACTTC. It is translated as CASSPTPGPNYEQYF.

CDR3 DNA: TGTGCCAGCTTAAGCGGGAGCGAGGTAGATACGCAGTATTTT. Translation: CASLSGSEVDTQYF. This chain connects TRBV7-2 to TRBJ2-3; TRBD2 matches 8 bases. V gave up 8 bases and J gave up 5 bases; unmatched junction bases: 9. The CDR3 runs 14 residues. Germline V gene sequence: CDR1 SGHTA, CDR2 FQGNSA.

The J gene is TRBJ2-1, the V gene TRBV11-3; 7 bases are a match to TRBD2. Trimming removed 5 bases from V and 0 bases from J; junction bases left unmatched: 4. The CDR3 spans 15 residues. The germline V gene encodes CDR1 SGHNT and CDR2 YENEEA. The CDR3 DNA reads TGTGCCAGCAGCCTACGGACTAGCTCCTACAATGAGCAGTTCTTC. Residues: CASSLRTSSYNEQFF.

DNA of the CDR3: TGTGCCAGTACCCCGGGACAGGGTGGGAATACGCAGTATTTT. Protein sequence: CASTPGQGGNTQYF. The chain couples TRBV19 to TRBJ2-3, with 9 bases that match TRBD1. Germline CDR1 is LNHDA and CDR2 is SQIVND (reference sequence). V shed 7 bases and J 7 bases; nucleotides not matched to a gene: 9. The CDR3 sequence is 14 residues long.